The clone carrying this T cell receptor (beta chain) counts as large. Some clones are missing from TCRdb's copy, which holds only in-frame ones; the method was immunoSEQ multiplex PCR. This sample has 3,500 or so clones; 45% to 50% occur once, and the top ten carry under 20%. The sample is drawn from a study of CXCR4 blockade with PD-1 therapy in pancreatic cancer. Germline values: CDR1 MNHGY, CDR2 SAAAGT. After removal of 5 bases from V and 5 bases from J, the junction contained 12 bases not matched to a gene. This CDR3 contains 16 residues. The V and J genes are TRBV6-8 and TRBJ2-5, with 9 nucleotides matching TRBD2. The TCR was taken from a human donor with pancreatic ductal adenocarcinoma. Sequenced: tumor tissue. DNA of the CDR3: TGTGCCAGCAGTGGAGAACTAGCGGGCCAGGGGGAGACCCAGTACTTC. Translation gives CASSGELAGQGETQYF.